The next 14 T cell receptor beta chains were all read from a single sample in a study of cytomegalovirus exposure and HLA in healthy donors. PCR involved 60 Vbeta and 13 Jbeta primers. Repertoires were generated with immunoSEQ multiplex PCR, while TCRdb's copy carries only in-frame clones and drops some. The table includes 150,000 or so clones, around 75% detected once. Sequencing used PBMCs. These receptors originate from a middle-aged man in good health and CMV-seronegative.

The genes are TRBV28 and TRBJ2-2; 7 nucleotides match TRBD2. This CDR3 has 15 amino acids. Per the germline V gene, CDR1 is MDHEN and CDR2 is SYDVKM. Trimming took 6 bases from V and 5 from J; bases not matched to a gene: 9. This chain's CDR3 is CASSPRDYETGELFF. CDR3 sequence (DNA): TGTGCCAGCAGCCCCCGGGACTACGAGACCGGGGAGCTGTTTTTT.

The rearrangement uses TRBV4-2 and TRBJ2-5, with 8 bases identical to TRBD2. The junction had 9 bases not matched to a gene; V was cut back by 4 bases and J by 5 bases. This CDR3 is 15 amino acids long. Looked up from germline, CDR1 is LGHNA and CDR2 is YNFKEQ. The CDR3 bases are TGTGCCAGCAGCCCATCAACGGGGGGGCGGGAGACCCAGTACTTC. Translating gives CASSPSTGGRETQYF.

This chain links TRBV7-9 with TRBJ2-7; D may be TRBD1 (5 bases). The CDR3 extends over 15 amino acids. Trimming took 7 bases from V and 3 from J, leaving 19 bases between them. Germline V gene data show CDR1 as SEHNR and CDR2 as FQNEAQ (reference sequence). The CDR3, as DNA: TGTGCCAGCACCAAAAAAACCGACAGAGACTACGAGCAGTACTTC. Translated: CASTKKTDRDYEQYF.

V is TRBV6-4 and J is TRBJ2-3, with D perhaps TRBD2 (6 bases). The ends were cut back, 3 bases at V and 2 bases at J, with 9 bases in the middle. In germline, CDR1 is MRHNA, CDR2 SNTAGT. The CDR3 consists of 14 residues. The CDR3 DNA follows: TGTGCCAGCAGTGAGCGGGGTTACACAGATACGCAGTATTTT. This encodes CASSERGYTDTQYF.

The V and J genes are TRBV7-3 and TRBJ2-3; 7 positions agree with TRBD2. V gave up 1 base and J gave up 2 bases; unmatched junction bases: 3. Germline-derived CDR1 and CDR2 are SGHTA and FQGTGA. This CDR3 comprises 15 residues. The DNA of the CDR3 is TGTGCCAGCAGCTTAATGGGGGGGGACACAGATACGCAGTATTTT. Amino acid sequence: CASSLMGGDTDTQYF.

The chain joins TRBV6-5 to TRBJ2-7; TRBD1 might be the D (6 bases). Trimming took 2 bases from V and 5 from J, leaving 13 bases between them. Germline loops: CDR1 MNHEY, CDR2 SVGAGI. This CDR3 spans 14 amino acids. CDR3 in amino acids: CASSYVQGSNEQYF. CDR3 coding DNA: TGTGCCAGCAGTTACGTACAGGGTAGTAACGAGCAGTACTTC.

In regard to this clone: At one end, the junction sequence differs from germline, possibly due to a read error. This chain uses TRBV5-1 with TRBJ1-5; D might be TRBD1 (6 bases). Germline V gives CDR1 SGHRS, CDR2 YFSETQ. This CDR3 is 15 amino acids long. CDR3 in DNA: TGCGCCAGCAGCCAGAACCCTGACAGGCTTATGGCCTTCCCTTTT. Translating it yields CASSQNPDRLMAFPF.

This clone has just a few counts. The chain uses TRBV4-2 and TRBJ1-3; a possible D gene is TRBD1 (5 bases). Germline V CDR1 and CDR2: LGHNA, YNFKEQ. The CDR3 covers 14 residues. V was clipped by 4 bases and J by 0 bases, with 7 bases between them. The CDR3 sequence is CASSPGGSGNTIYF. CDR3 DNA: TGTGCCAGCAGCCCCGGGGGCTCTGGAAACACCATATATTTT.

This clone came up once. The rearrangement joins TRBV27 to TRBJ2-7; D is ambiguous. The CDR3 has 14 amino acids. Germline loops: CDR1 MNHEY, CDR2 SMNVEV (reference sequence). The V and J ends lost 3 bases and 2 bases respectively, with 11 bases between them. For the CDR3, the DNA is TGTGCCAGCAGTTTTGTCGACTTACCCTACGAGCAGTACTTC. It codes for CASSFVDLPYEQYF.

The chain recombines TRBV5-4 with TRBJ1-2; D may be TRBD1 (5 bases). Trimming removed 0 bases from V and 4 bases from J, with 13 bases in between. The CDR3 totals 15 residues. The germline CDR1 and CDR2 sequences are SGHNT and YYREEE (reference sequence). In nucleotides, the CDR3 is TGTGCCAGCAGCTTGGGGTCGGACAACCTCTATGGCTACACCTTC. Protein product: CASSLGSDNLYGYTF.

The CDR3 bases are TGTGCCAGCAGTTTAACGCCGGGACAGGGTTCCTACGAGCAGTACTTC. Translating it yields CASSLTPGQGSYEQYF. This chain connects TRBV27 to TRBJ2-7; the match to TRBD1 covers 9 bases. V gave up 2 bases and J gave up 1 base; unmatched junction bases: 6. This CDR3 has 16 amino acids. The germline V gene has CDR1 MNHEY and CDR2 SMNVEV (reference sequence).

In regard to this clone: Additional DNA sequences in this sample encode the identical CDR3. The chain couples TRBV5-1 to TRBJ1-3, with 7 bases aligning to TRBD1. Germline values: CDR1 SGHRS, CDR2 YFSETQ. This CDR3 spans 14 amino acids. The trim removed 4 bases at V and 4 bases at J, leaving 5 bases unmatched. The CDR3 is CASSPGDRGNTIYF. The CDR3 DNA sequence: TGCGCCAGCAGCCCGGGGGACAGAGGAAACACCATATATTTT.

Here the CDR3 DNA reads TGTGCCAGCAGCCCGTCCGGAGGGTCAATACTGTTTTTT. Translating it yields CASSPSGGSILFF. This rearrangement joins TRBV7-8 to TRBJ1-4; D is unresolved. The germline V gene has CDR1 SGHVS and CDR2 FQNEAQ. Trimming stripped 5 bases from V and 13 bases from J, with 17 bases between. CDR3 length: 13 residues.

A few counts support this clone. The chain uses TRBV5-1 and TRBJ1-5; TRBD1 is a possible D gene (5 bases). Germline V lookup: CDR1 SGHRS, CDR2 YFSETQ. This CDR3 comprises 15 residues. Trimming removed 1 base from V and 4 bases from J, with 12 bases in between. CDR3 in DNA: TGCGCCAGCAGCTTGTGGGGGGACCAGAATCAGCCCCAGCATTTT. This gives the protein CASSLWGDQNQPQHF.